The clone carrying this T cell receptor beta chain has just one count. The data belong to a study of cytomegalovirus exposure and HLA in healthy donors. The wider study: Sequencing of roughly 180 million T cells in an earlier analysis found about 120 million unique TCR beta sequences. Some 77 million unique TCRs from HLA-typed donors were held in an early release of data.

Researchers ran the PCR with 60 Vbeta and 13 Jbeta primers. The assay was immunoSEQ multiplex PCR, and TCRdb's table has in-frame clones only and misses some. The sample yields 150,000 to 250,000 clones, 70% to 80% seen once. Trimming stripped 3 bases from V and 3 bases from J, with 11 bases between. The CDR3 has 14 residues. The germline gives CDR1 SGHTA, CDR2 FQGNSA. The rearrangement links TRBV7-2 to TRBJ1-2; the D gene is possibly TRBD1 (5 bases). The sequencing sample was made of PBMCs. The source of this sequence is a young woman in good health and CMV-seropositive. The CDR3 coding sequence is TGTGCCAGCAGCTTCGGGGGGGTAGACTATGGCTACACCTTC. This encodes CASSFGGVDYGYTF. Variable domain in full (rest from reference TRBV7-2 and TRBJ1-2): GAGVSQSPSNKVTEKGKDVELRCDPISGHTALYWYRQSLGQGLEFLIYFQGNSAPDKSGLPSDRFSAERTGGSVSTLTIQRTQQEDSAVYLCASSFGGVDYGYTFGSGTRLTVV.